The sequence of this TCR beta chain was determined in a study of metastatic and nonmetastatic thyroid tumors. For the study at large: Comparison of repertoires was carried out across blood and tumor or nodule tissue from malignant and benign thyroid patients.

The authors' processing: In papillary thyroid cancer, a distant-metastasis classifier was built using CDR3 differences across clinicopathological groups. TCRdb called clones again from the PCR reads with MiXCR. The V and J calls follow TCRdb's processing rather than the paper's. The table has just over 20,000 clones, 12% seen once; the top ten hold approximately 6.2%. Study observations and caveats: Malignant thyroid tumors reportedly had TCR beta diversity that was significantly higher than in benign nodules, in blood and tumor.

This clone was counted ten times or more. Its antigen is still unknown. No patient had received any treatment before thyroid surgery. This CDR3 spans 16 amino acids. Looked up from germline, CDR1 is LNHDA and CDR2 is SQIVND (reference sequence). The V segment lost 4 bases and the J segment 1 base; nucleotides outside the gene matches: 8. J is TRBJ2-7 and V is TRBV19, with 9 bases that match TRBD2. This TCR came from a male donor with papillary thyroid cancer or a benign thyroid nodule (not recorded which). Some clones in this sample may be carry-over from other donors' samples. The sample comprised blood. CDR3 bases: TGTGCCAGTAGTAGGGTAGCGGGAGTGAAGTCCTACGAGCAGTACTTC. Amino acids: CASSRVAGVKSYEQYF.